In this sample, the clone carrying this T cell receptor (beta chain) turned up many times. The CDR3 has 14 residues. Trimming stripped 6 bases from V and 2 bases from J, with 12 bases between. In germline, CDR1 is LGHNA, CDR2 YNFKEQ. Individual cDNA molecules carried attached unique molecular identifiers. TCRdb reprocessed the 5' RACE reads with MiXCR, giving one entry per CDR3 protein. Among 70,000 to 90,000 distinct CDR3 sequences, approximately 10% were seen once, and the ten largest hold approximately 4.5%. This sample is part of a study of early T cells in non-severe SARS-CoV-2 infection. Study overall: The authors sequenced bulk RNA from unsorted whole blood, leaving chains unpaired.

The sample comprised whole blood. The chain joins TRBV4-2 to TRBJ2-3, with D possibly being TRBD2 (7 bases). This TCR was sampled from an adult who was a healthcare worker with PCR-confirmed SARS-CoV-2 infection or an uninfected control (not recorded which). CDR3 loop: CASRGGATTDTQYF. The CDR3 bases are TGTGCCAGCAGAGGGGGGGCGACCACAGATACGCAGTATTTT.